Detailed here is one T cell receptor beta chain. CDR3 size: 16 residues. V was clipped by 4 bases and J by 1 base; unmatched bases: 5. CDR1 is SGDLS and CDR2 is YYNGEE in the germline V gene. The data were taken from a study of control samples from healthy donors and cancer patients. Clones were read by immunoSEQ multiplex PCR, and TCRdb kept only the in-frame ones, dropping some. The top ten hold roughly a tenth of the sample, which has some 41,000 clones, about 87% seen once. The TCR was taken from a woman aged 55 to 70 with lung cancer. Sequenced input: PBMCs. This sequence joins TRBV9 and TRBJ2-2; 9 positions agree with TRBD1. For the CDR3, the DNA is TGTGCCAGCAGCCCCCGGACAGGGGAGAACACCGGGGAGCTGTTTTTT. Amino acids: CASSPRTGENTGELFF.